These T cell receptor beta chains were read from a single sample in a study of blood T cell repertoires in COVID-19. Data came from immunoSEQ multiplex PCR; TCRdb stores just in-frame clones and leaves some out. The top ten clones hold 0.7% to 0.8% of a sample with fewer than 250,000 clones, 70% to 90% of them seen once. The sequenced sample was peripheral blood. These TCRs come from a woman in her seventies with acute or convalescent COVID-19. The CDR3 runs from the conserved cysteine through the conserved F or W. A D gene is named only where the DNA matches it firmly. A row's size may be missing; if present it is once, few, many or a size class.

j_gene: TRBJ1-4; v_gene: TRBV18; d_gene: .; len: 17; abundance: .; CDR3aa: CASSPALFGATNEKLFF; CDR3nt: TGTGCCAGCTCACCTGCCTTGTTTGGAGCAACTAATGAAAAACTGTTTTTT
j_gene: TRBJ1-1; v_gene: TRBV27; d_gene: TRBD1; len: 16; abundance: .; CDR3aa: CASRPGGRTGNTEAFF; CDR3nt: TGTGCCAGCAGGCCAGGAGGAAGGACAGGGAACACTGAAGCTTTCTTT
j_gene: TRBJ1-2; v_gene: TRBV7-9; d_gene: TRBD1; len: 14; abundance: .; CDR3aa: CASSGPQGVSGYTF; CDR3nt: TGTGCCAGCAGCGGCCCACAGGGGGTCAGTGGCTACACCTTC
j_gene: TRBJ1-5; v_gene: TRBV7-9; d_gene: .; len: 14; abundance: .; CDR3aa: CASSFGGDNQPQHF; CDR3nt: TGTGCCAGCAGCTTCGGGGGGGATAATCAGCCCCAGCATTTT
j_gene: TRBJ2-1; v_gene: TRBV13; d_gene: .; len: 15; abundance: .; CDR3aa: CASSPRSGAANEQFF; CDR3nt: TGTGCCAGCAGCCCTAGGTCAGGGGCAGCGAATGAGCAGTTCTTC
j_gene: TRBJ2-5; v_gene: TRBV7-9; d_gene: TRBD2; len: 13; abundance: .; CDR3aa: CASSLKGEGTQYF; CDR3nt: TGTGCCAGCAGCTTGAAAGGGGAGGGGACCCAGTACTTC
j_gene: TRBJ2-7; v_gene: TRBV4-3; d_gene: TRBD1; len: 15; abundance: .; CDR3aa: CASSRTLTGGDEQYF; CDR3nt: TGCGCCAGCAGCCGGACACTGACAGGGGGCGACGAGCAGTACTTC
j_gene: TRBJ2-1; v_gene: TRBV19; d_gene: TRBD1; len: 13; abundance: .; CDR3aa: CASQGELINEQFF; CDR3nt: TGTGCCTCACAGGGGGAACTGATCAATGAGCAGTTCTTC
j_gene: TRBJ2-3; v_gene: TRBV11-2; d_gene: .; len: 16; abundance: once; CDR3aa: CASSPGTTFPTDTQYF; CDR3nt: TGTGCCAGCAGCCCCGGGACAACCTTCCCCACAGATACGCAGTATTTT
j_gene: TRBJ1-5; v_gene: TRBV27; d_gene: .; len: 17; abundance: .; CDR3aa: CASSLNPSSLGGQPQHF; CDR3nt: TGTGCCAGCAGTTTAAACCCTTCATCTCTGGGAGGTCAGCCCCAGCATTTT
j_gene: TRBJ2-1; v_gene: TRBV10-3; d_gene: TRBD2; len: 14; abundance: .; CDR3aa: CAISVGTTYNEQFF; CDR3nt: TGTGCCATCAGTGTAGGGACTACCTACAATGAGCAGTTCTTC
j_gene: TRBJ1-4; v_gene: TRBV5-1; d_gene: .; len: 14; abundance: once; CDR3aa: CASSRESLSEKLFF; CDR3nt: TGCGCCAGCAGTAGGGAGTCGTTGAGTGAAAAACTGTTTTTT
j_gene: TRBJ2-5; v_gene: TRBV7-8; d_gene: .; len: 13; abundance: .; CDR3aa: CASLETGAETQYF; CDR3nt: TGTGCCAGCCTCGAGACTGGGGCGGAGACCCAGTACTTC
j_gene: TRBJ1-1; v_gene: TRBV7-9; d_gene: .; len: 15; abundance: .; CDR3aa: CASSPSTGRVTEAFF; CDR3nt: TGTGCCAGCAGCCCGTCGACAGGAAGGGTTACTGAAGCTTTCTTT
j_gene: TRBJ2-3; v_gene: TRBV20-1; d_gene: TRBD2; len: 11; abundance: .; CDR3aa: CSARGEGTQYF; CDR3nt: TGCAGTGCTAGAGGGGAGGGTACGCAGTATTTT
j_gene: TRBJ2-1; v_gene: TRBV2; d_gene: .; len: 13; abundance: .; CDR3aa: CASRTLGAGEQFF; CDR3nt: TGTGCCAGCAGAACCCTGGGGGCCGGTGAGCAGTTCTTC
j_gene: TRBJ1-4; v_gene: TRBV7-2; d_gene: TRBD1; len: 13; abundance: .; CDR3aa: CASRRGTAEKLFF; CDR3nt: TGTGCCAGCAGACGGGGGACAGCTGAAAAACTGTTTTTT
j_gene: TRBJ2-1; v_gene: TRBV14; d_gene: .; len: 15; abundance: .; CDR3aa: CASSQGVVSYNEQFF; CDR3nt: TGTGCCAGCAGCCAAGGTGTAGTCTCATACAATGAGCAGTTCTTC
j_gene: TRBJ1-2; v_gene: TRBV27; d_gene: TRBD1; len: 13; abundance: .; CDR3aa: CASSPRTGDGYTF; CDR3nt: TGTGCCAGCAGTCCCCGGACAGGGGATGGCTACACCTTC
j_gene: TRBJ2-5; v_gene: TRBV14; d_gene: TRBD2; len: 20; abundance: .; CDR3aa: CASSPYRGLAGGRGQETQYF; CDR3nt: TGTGCCAGCAGCCCGTACCGGGGGCTAGCGGGGGGGCGTGGCCAAGAGACCCAGTACTTC
j_gene: TRBJ1-6; v_gene: TRBV27; d_gene: .; len: 15; abundance: once; CDR3aa: CASSLARANNSPLHF; CDR3nt: TGTGCCAGCAGTTTAGCCAGGGCCAATAATTCACCCCTCCACTTT